These T cell receptor beta chains were read from a single sample in a study of prognosis after radiotherapy for stage I lung cancer. TCRdb ran MiXCR on the multiplex PCR reads and lists one entry per CDR3 protein. The top ten hold roughly 17% of the sample, which has about 34,000 distinct CDR3 sequences, 30% to 35% seen once. The source material was PBMCs, sampled before or after stereotactic body radiation therapy (not recorded which). The receptors shown here come from a donor at least 50 years old with non-small cell lung cancer. CDR3s include the opening cysteine and the closing phenylalanine or tryptophan. D genes are given only for firm matches. Rows give clone size only sometimes, using once, few, many, or a class for an expanded clone.

j_call,d_call,clone_size,v_call,cdr3_nt,cdr3_aa
TRBJ2-3,.,many,TRBV28,TGTGCCAGCAGACCAGGGATGAACACAGATACGCAGTATTTT,CASRPGMNTDTQYF
TRBJ2-1,.,many,TRBV7-6,TGTGCCAGCAGCTTAACACCCGCAGAGCAGTTCTTC,CASSLTPAEQFF
TRBJ2-2,TRBD1,.,TRBV12-3/TRBV12-4,TGTGCCAGCAGAACCGGGACAGGTGCCCCAGAGACCTGGGAGCTGTTTTTT,CASRTGTGAPETWELFF
TRBJ2-3,TRBD2,.,TRBV9,TGTGCCAGCGCCCCTTCGCGGGAGGCGGGTACATATACTCAGTATTTT,CASAPSREAGTYTQYF
TRBJ2-3,TRBD2,many,TRBV20-1,TGCAGTGCCAGCGGGGACACAGATACGCAGTATTTT,CSASGDTDTQYF
TRBJ1-5,.,.,TRBV12-3/TRBV12-4,TGTGCCAGCAGTGTCAGGGTGCGTGGTAGCAATCAGCCCCAGCATTTT,CASSVRVRGSNQPQHF
TRBJ2-7,.,.,TRBV7-2,TGTGCCAGCAGCTTTTACGAGGAGCATTACTTC,CASSFYEEHYF
TRBJ2-7,TRBD1,many,TRBV2,TGTGCCAGCAACCGGGACAGGAGACTATACGAGCAGTACTTC,CASNRDRRLYEQYF
TRBJ2-7,TRBD1,many,TRBV5-1,TGCGCCAGCAGCTTGGCTTTTGGACAGGGGTTCCACGAGCAGTACTTC,CASSLAFGQGFHEQYF
TRBJ1-1,.,.,TRBV6-5,TGTGCCAGCAGTTACTCGAATGGGAACACTGAAGCTTTCTTT,CASSYSNGNTEAFF
TRBJ2-3,.,many,TRBV14,TGTGCCAGCAGCCAAGTGGGTTTCGCGGGAGATACGCAGTATTTT,CASSQVGFAGDTQYF
TRBJ1-3,.,many,TRBV18,TGTGCCAGCTCACCTCCGGGTTCCTCTGGAAACACCATATATTTT,CASSPPGSSGNTIYF
TRBJ1-2,TRBD1,many,TRBV3-1,TGTGCCAGCAGCCAAGTGAGGACAGGCAGTGGTGGCTACACCTTC,CASSQVRTGSGGYTF
TRBJ2-1,TRBD2,many,TRBV4-1,TGCGCCAGCAGCCCGTTGGGACTAGCGGGAGGCGGGTCTTACAATGAGCAGTTCTTC,CASSPLGLAGGGSYNEQFF
TRBJ1-6,.,.,TRBV6-2/TRBV6-3,TGTGCCAGCACACAAGGAAATTCACCCCTCCACTTT,CASTQGNSPLHF
TRBJ1-4,.,many,TRBV27,TGTGCCAGCAGTTATAACGGGTTTAATGAAAAACTGTTTTTT,CASSYNGFNEKLFF
TRBJ1-5,.,many,TRBV24-1,TGTGCCACCAGTGGAGGAGGGAATCAGCCCCAGCATTTT,CATSGGGNQPQHF
TRBJ1-2,.,.,TRBV11-1,TGTGCCAACAACTTTCAGGGCGGCTATGGCTACACCTTC,CANNFQGGYGYTF
TRBJ1-6,.,.,TRBV18,TGTGTCAGCTCACCAGCGGGACGGGATTCACCCCTCCACTTT,CVSSPAGRDSPLHF
TRBJ1-2,TRBD1,many,TRBV7-6,TGTGCCAGCAGCTCCGGACAGGTTAACTATGGCTACACCTTC,CASSSGQVNYGYTF
TRBJ2-3,.,.,TRBV7-6,TGTGCCAGCAGCTTAGCCCACCACAGGGCAGATACGCAGTATTTT,CASSLAHHRADTQYF
TRBJ2-7,TRBD1,medium-sized,TRBV6-1,TGTGCCAGCAGTCCCCGGGACAGGGTCTTGAACGAGCAGTACTTC,CASSPRDRVLNEQYF
TRBJ2-1,TRBD2,.,TRBV11-2,TGTGCCAGCATCCCAGTAGGGGGACTAGCGGGGTGGAGCTCCTACAATGAGCAGTTCTTC,CASIPVGGLAGWSSYNEQFF
TRBJ1-1,.,many,TRBV10-3,TGTGCCATCAGTGCCCAGACAGATTCGAACACTGAAGCTTTCTTT,CAISAQTDSNTEAFF
TRBJ2-4,.,many,TRBV19,TGTGCCAGTAGTATTGGAGGGCACATTCAGTACTTC,CASSIGGHIQYF
TRBJ2-5,.,.,TRBV13,TGTGCCAGCAGTAACCGAGTGGGGGTGGGTGAGACCCAGTACTTC,CASSNRVGVGETQYF
TRBJ1-1,.,many,TRBV6-1,TGTGCCAGCAGTGTCCGGTTCGATAACACTGAAGCTTTCTTT,CASSVRFDNTEAFF
TRBJ2-3,.,many,TRBV19,TGTGCCACTCAGACGGGGAGACACTATACGCAGTATTTT,CATQTGRHYTQYF
TRBJ1-2,.,many,TRBV10-2,TGCGCCAGCAGTGAGGTAACAGGCACTAACTATGGCTACACCTTC,CASSEVTGTNYGYTF
TRBJ2-6,.,.,TRBV6-4,TGTGCCAGCAGTTACTCAGGGCAGGGCATCTCTGTGGCCAACGTCCTGACTTTC,CASSYSGQGISVANVLTF
TRBJ1-1,.,.,TRBV9,TGTGCCAGCAGCGGACTGAACACTGAAGCTTTCTTT,CASSGLNTEAFF
TRBJ2-2,.,.,TRBV28,TGTGCCAGCAGTTTATCGTTCGGGGGGCCGAACACCGGTGAGCTGTTTTTT,CASSLSFGGPNTGELFF
TRBJ2-3,.,many,TRBV7-9,TGTGCCAGCAGCCTCCGGGACACCTCTCCCACAGATACGCAGTATTTT,CASSLRDTSPTDTQYF
TRBJ1-4,TRBD1,many,TRBV12-3/TRBV12-4,TGTGCCAGCACCGGGACAGGGGTTCCTAATGAAAAACTGTTTTTT,CASTGTGVPNEKLFF
TRBJ2-7,.,once,TRBV25-1,TGTGCCAGCAGCGGCCTGGGACGCAATAGAGGGGGTAAAACGGAGCAGTACTTC,CASSGLGRNRGGKTEQYF
TRBJ2-3,TRBD2,once,TRBV6-1,TGTGCCAGCAAACCAGAACCGAGGACTAGCGGGAGGGCCACAGATACGCAGTATTTT,CASKPEPRTSGRATDTQYF
TRBJ2-5,.,many,TRBV5-1,TGCGCCAGCAGCCTAATTAGGGAGGAGACCCAGTACTTC,CASSLIREETQYF
TRBJ2-3,.,many,TRBV5-1,TGCGCCAGCAGCTTGTGGAACAGCAACACAGATACGCAGTATTTT,CASSLWNSNTDTQYF
TRBJ1-5,.,many,TRBV24-1,TGTGCCACCAGTGACTGGACAGTGAGTCAGCCCCAGCATTTT,CATSDWTVSQPQHF
TRBJ2-3,TRBD2,few,TRBV5-4,TGTGCCAGCAGCTCGGGAGCGGGGGGATTACGCACAGATACGCAGTATTTT,CASSSGAGGLRTDTQYF
TRBJ2-5,TRBD1,.,TRBV12-3/TRBV12-4,TGTGCCAGCAGGACGACAGGGGATGTGGAGACCCAGTACTTC,CASRTTGDVETQYF
TRBJ2-1,TRBD2,many,TRBV7-2,TGTGCCAGCAGGTCCGGGGGGGCCGTCAATGAGCAGTTCTTC,CASRSGGAVNEQFF
TRBJ2-1,TRBD2,many,TRBV7-8,TGTGCCAGCAGCGATTGGACCTCGGGGGGGGCCCCCAATGAGCAGTTCTTC,CASSDWTSGGAPNEQFF
TRBJ2-5,.,many,TRBV6-1,TGTGCCAGCAGAGCCTCAGGGTCCGAGACCCAGTACTTC,CASRASGSETQYF
TRBJ1-1,.,many,TRBV7-9,TGTGCCAGCAGCTCTACATGGACTGAAGCTTTCTTT,CASSSTWTEAFF
TRBJ1-6,TRBD1,.,TRBV15,TGTTCCACCAGCTTTACAGGGGATTCGCCCCTCCACTTT,CSTSFTGDSPLHF
TRBJ2-2,TRBD1,.,TRBV28,TGTGCCAGCATAAAAGTGAGGGGGCGCACCGGGGAGCTGTTTTTT,CASIKVRGRTGELFF
TRBJ2-5,.,many,TRBV6-1,TGTGCCAGCAAGGGTCTCCGGCAAATCCAAGAGACCCAGTACTTC,CASKGLRQIQETQYF
TRBJ2-3,.,many,TRBV7-2,TGTGCCAGCAGCCTTACAGATACGCAGTATTTT,CASSLTDTQYF